This T cell receptor (beta chain) was recorded in a study of patients and donors after allogeneic stem cell transplantation. The CDR3 spans 13 residues. Germline CDR1 reads SEHNR; CDR2 reads FQNEAQ (reference sequence). V lost 5 bases and J 4 bases, leaving 9 bases between the germline ends. TCRdb reprocessed the RT-PCR reads with MiXCR, giving one entry per CDR3 protein. The repertoire includes under 30,000 distinct CDR3 sequences, about 30% of them detected once, and approximately 48% sits in the top ten. The sequenced material came from blood, either unsorted or a sorted T cell fraction (not recorded which). This TCR was recovered from a human donor who was either an allogeneic HSCT recipient or a stem cell or donor lymphocyte infusion donor (not recorded which). It is not recorded whose cells these are; they may come from a transplant donor. The chain uses TRBV7-9 and TRBJ2-1; D is possibly TRBD1 (5 bases). CDR3 nucleotides: TGTGCCAGCAGCCTCGACAGTTACAATGAGCAGTTCTTC. It encodes CASSLDSYNEQFF.